These 17 T cell receptor beta chains originate from one sample sequenced in a study of cytomegalovirus exposure and HLA in healthy donors. The PCR ran on 60 Vbeta and 13 Jbeta primers. Clones were read by immunoSEQ multiplex PCR, and TCRdb kept only the in-frame ones, dropping some. The repertoire consists of about 150,000 clones, with about two thirds occurring once and the leading ten covering 8% to 13%. The sequencing input was PBMCs. The source of these receptors is a man aged 25-45 years in good health and CMV-seropositive.

The chain has TRBV5-1 and TRBJ1-2; 7 bases map to TRBD1. This CDR3 is 15 amino acids long. Germline V gene lookup returns CDR1 SGHRS and CDR2 YFSETQ. J was trimmed by 0 bases and V by 4 bases; bases with no gene match: 6. The chain's CDR3 is CASSPGQSPNYGYTF. The CDR3 DNA follows: TGCGCCAGCAGCCCGGGACAGAGCCCTAACTATGGCTACACCTTC.

In this sample, this clone turned up a few times. The chain joins TRBV7-8 to TRBJ1-1; no clear D. Germline V gene lookup returns CDR1 SGHVS and CDR2 FQNEAQ. The CDR3 sequence is 15 residues long. With 5 bases removed from V and 0 bases from J, the gap between germline ends came to 13 bases. Written as DNA, the CDR3 is TGTGCCAGCAGCCCCGGGCGGGGAATGAACACTGAAGCTTTCTTT. Amino acids: CASSPGRGMNTEAFF.

The rearrangement links TRBV6-5 to TRBJ1-2; 9 bases match TRBD1. The CDR3 covers 15 residues. Germline CDR1 reads MNHEY; CDR2 reads SVGAGI. V was clipped by 8 bases and J by 0 bases; unmatched bases: 7. CDR3 sequence reads: CASRDRAPTNYGYTF. In DNA, the CDR3 is TGTGCCAGCCGGGACAGGGCACCAACTAACTATGGCTACACCTTC.

This clone appeared a few times. The chain has TRBV27 and TRBJ2-1; 7 positions agree with TRBD1. Germline V gene lookup returns CDR1 MNHEY and CDR2 SMNVEV (reference sequence). This CDR3 has 16 residues. Trimming cost V 3 bases and J 6 bases; bases outside gene matches: 11. This CDR3 reads CASSFSDRAPLNEQFF. DNA for the CDR3: TGTGCCAGCAGTTTTTCCGACAGGGCGCCCCTCAATGAGCAGTTCTTC.

The chain combines TRBV6-1 with TRBJ1-5; 9 positions match TRBD1. The V gene end was trimmed by 4 bases and the J gene end by 3 bases; junction bases not matched to a gene: 4. This CDR3 is 15 amino acids long. Germline lookup yields CDR1 MNHNS and CDR2 SASEGT. DNA for the CDR3: TGTGCCAGCAGTGCCGACAGGGGGATCAATCAGCCCCAGCATTTT. Translated, it gives CASSADRGINQPQHF.

There are a few counts of this clone. The rearrangement links TRBV6-1 to TRBJ1-2, with D tentatively TRBD1 (6 bases). CDR1 and CDR2 from the germline V gene are MNHNS and SASEGT. This CDR3 has 14 residues. V lost 6 bases and J lost 7, with 18 bases in between. CDR3 in amino acids: CASRKASTGCGYTF. As DNA, the CDR3 is TGTGCCAGCAGGAAGGCCTCCACAGGGTGTGGCTACACCTTC.

This rearrangement joins TRBV21-1 to TRBJ2-2; no check of the table's D call, TRBD2, against the DNA was made. TRBV21-1 is assigned pseudogene status. The CDR3 has 14 residues. The CDR3 DNA is TGTGCCAGCAGCTGTCTAGCGGACATCGGGGAGCTGTTTTTT. This sequence encodes CASSCLADIGELFF.

With regard to this clone: At the DNA level, this CDR3 is encoded by other sequences in the same sample as well. The V and J genes are TRBV7-9 and TRBJ2-5; 8 nucleotides agree with TRBD1. CDR1 is SEHNR, CDR2 FQNEAQ, per germline (reference sequence). Trimming cost V 3 bases and J 5 bases; bases outside gene matches: 2. The CDR3 sequence is 13 residues long. CDR3 nucleotide sequence: TGTGCCAGCAGCTTCGGACAGGGCGAGACCCAGTACTTC. It codes for CASSFGQGETQYF.

The chain carries TRBV19 and TRBJ2-7; tentative D call: TRBD1 (8 bases). The germline V gene encodes CDR1 LNHDA and CDR2 SQIVND (reference sequence). The CDR3 extends over 16 amino acids. The V and J ends lost 5 bases and 1 base respectively, with 18 bases between them. The CDR3 sequence: CASSPGGTGSSYEQYF. As DNA, the CDR3 is TGTGCCAGTAGTCCCGGGGGGACAGGTTCTTCCTACGAGCAGTACTTC. The full variable domain, its missing parts supplied by reference TRBV19 and TRBJ2-7, is DGGITQSPKYLFRKEGQNVTLSCEQNLNHDAMYWYRQDPGQGLRLIYYSQIVNDFQKGDIAEGYSVSREKKESFPLTVTSAQKNPTAFYLCASSPGGTGSSYEQYFGPGTRLTVT.

The chain recombines TRBV14 with TRBJ2-1, with 7 bases that match TRBD2. The CDR3 spans 15 residues. V lost 2 bases, J lost 4 bases, and 5 bases stayed unmatched. The germline V gene has CDR1 SGHDN and CDR2 FVKESK. The CDR3 loop reads CASSQRPSGYNEQFF. Written as DNA, the CDR3 is TGTGCCAGCAGCCAAAGGCCTAGCGGATACAATGAGCAGTTCTTC.

The genes are TRBV10-3 and TRBJ2-5, with 13 bases that match TRBD2. Germline V CDR1 and CDR2: ENHRY, SYGVKD. There are 16 residues in the CDR3. V lost 5 bases and J lost 5; bases outside the gene matches: 8. CDR3 DNA sequence: TGTGCCATCAGTAGGACTAGCGGGAGACAGGTGGAGACCCAGTACTTC. Translating gives CAISRTSGRQVETQYF.

The chain has TRBV29-1 and TRBJ2-7, with D perhaps matching TRBD1 (5 bases). The V gene lost 5 bases and the J gene lost 7 bases, with 15 bases spanning the gap. This CDR3 spans 12 amino acids. The germline gives CDR1 SQVTM, CDR2 ANQGSEA. The CDR3: CSVTFQGREQYF. The CDR3 coding sequence is TGCAGCGTTACATTTCAGGGTCGTGAGCAGTACTTC.

The chain combines TRBV30 with TRBJ2-1, with D maybe TRBD2 (5 bases). CDR1 GTSNPN and CDR2 SVGIG come from the germline V gene (reference sequence). The CDR3 consists of 12 residues. The V end was cut by 0 bases, the J end by 11 bases, with 11 bases between. This CDR3 is CAWSVQRLKQFF. The CDR3 coding sequence is TGTGCCTGGAGTGTACAACGACTAAAGCAGTTCTTC.

The V and J genes are TRBV9 and TRBJ2-3; D not resolved. CDR1 and CDR2 (germline): SGDLS, YYNGEE. This CDR3 region has 12 residues. V lost 4 bases, J lost 4 bases, and 7 bases lay in between. Written as DNA, the CDR3 is TGTGCCAGCAGCCCCTATTCAGATACGCAGTATTTT. This encodes CASSPYSDTQYF.

This clone was observed a few times. The chain has TRBV6-5 and TRBJ1-4; the D is unclear. Trimming pared 0 bases from V and 15 bases from J, leaving 23 bases between. CDR3 size: 16 residues. From germline, CDR1 is MNHEY and CDR2 SVGAGI. CDR3 nucleotides: TGTGCCAGCAGTTACTCGGAGTCGGGCGGTCCGGGAAGGGTGTTTTTT. Its translation: CASSYSESGGPGRVFF.

This clone was seen more than once but under ten times. V gene TRBV27 combines with J gene TRBJ2-7; D possibly corresponds to TRBD2 (5 bases). The ends were cut back, 6 bases at V and 0 bases at J, with 24 bases in the middle. This CDR3 comprises 18 residues. The V gene's germline CDR1 is MNHEY and CDR2 SMNVEV (reference sequence). This CDR3 reads CASRPLGNSGGYSYEQYF. DNA of the CDR3: TGTGCCAGCAGACCGTTGGGGAATTCAGGAGGTTACTCCTACGAGCAGTACTTC.

This clone was observed a handful of times. The V and J genes are TRBV7-8 and TRBJ2-3, with 9 bases matching TRBD2. CDR1 SGHVS and CDR2 FQNEAQ come from the germline V gene. The CDR3 has 18 amino acids. Germline trimming cut 5 bases from V and 0 bases from J; bases unmatched to any gene: 12. CDR3 coding DNA: TGTGCCAGCAGCGCCAGAAGCGGGAGGTCTTCTAGCACAGATACGCAGTATTTT. Translated, it gives CASSARSGRSSSTDTQYF.